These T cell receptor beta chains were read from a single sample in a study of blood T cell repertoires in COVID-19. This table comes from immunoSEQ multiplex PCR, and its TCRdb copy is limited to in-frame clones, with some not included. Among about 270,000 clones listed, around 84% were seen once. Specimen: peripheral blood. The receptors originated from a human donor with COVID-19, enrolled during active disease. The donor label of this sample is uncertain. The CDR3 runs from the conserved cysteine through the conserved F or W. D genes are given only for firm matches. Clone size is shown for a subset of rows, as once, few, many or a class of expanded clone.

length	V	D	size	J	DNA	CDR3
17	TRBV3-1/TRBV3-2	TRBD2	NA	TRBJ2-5	TGTGCCAGCAGCCCGGGGACTAGCGGGAGGAAATCAGAGACCCAGTACTTC	CASSPGTSGRKSETQYF
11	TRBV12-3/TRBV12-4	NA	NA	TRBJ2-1	TGTGCCAGCAGACTTCACAATGAGCAGTTCTTC	CASRLHNEQFF
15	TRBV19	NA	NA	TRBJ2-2	TGTGCCAGTAGTGTCGGTGGGGGGGCCGGCGGGGAGCTGTTTTTT	CASSVGGGAGGELFF
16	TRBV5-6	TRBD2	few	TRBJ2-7	TGTGCCAGCAGCTTAATCTCTAGCGGGAGTATTCACGAGCAGTACTTC	CASSLISSGSIHEQYF
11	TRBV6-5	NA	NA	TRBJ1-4	TGTGCCAGCAGTCCCGGAGCGGAACTGTTTTTT	CASSPGAELFF
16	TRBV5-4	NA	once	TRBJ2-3	TGTGCCAGCACCGTCGACAGATCCTCCCCCACAGATACGCAGTATTTT	CASTVDRSSPTDTQYF
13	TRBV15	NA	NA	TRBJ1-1	TGTGCCACCAGCAGTGGTTTTGCAGAAGAAGCTTTCTTT	CATSSGFAEEAFF
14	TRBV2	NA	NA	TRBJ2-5	TGTGCCAGCAGTGAAGCCGCGGGGAAAGAGACCCAGTACTTC	CASSEAAGKETQYF
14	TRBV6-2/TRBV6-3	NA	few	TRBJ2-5	TGTGCCAGCAGCGTACTGCGGGGCCGGGAGACCCAGTACTTC	CASSVLRGRETQYF
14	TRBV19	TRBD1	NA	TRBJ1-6	TGTGCCAGCGGGACAGGCGGGCGCGGTTCACCCCTCCACTTT	CASGTGGRGSPLHF
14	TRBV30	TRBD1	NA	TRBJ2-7	TGTGCCTGGAGTGATGCGGACAGGGGGCTTGAGCAGTACTTC	CAWSDADRGLEQYF
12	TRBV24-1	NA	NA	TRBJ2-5	TGTGCCACCAGTGATCCGGGAGAGACCCAGTACTTC	CATSDPGETQYF
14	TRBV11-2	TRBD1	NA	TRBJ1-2	TGTGCCAGCAGCTTATCCGGACAGGGTCATGGCTACACCTTC	CASSLSGQGHGYTF
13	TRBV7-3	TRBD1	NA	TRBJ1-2	TGTGCCAGCAGATCCGGGACAGTTGATGGCTACACCTTC	CASRSGTVDGYTF
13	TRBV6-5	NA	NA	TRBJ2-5	TGTGCCAGCAGTTACGGGGCCGGGGAGACCCAGTACTTC	CASSYGAGETQYF
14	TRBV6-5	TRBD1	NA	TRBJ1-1	TGTGCCAGCAGTTACAGGGGGCGCGACACTGAAGCTTTCTTT	CASSYRGRDTEAFF
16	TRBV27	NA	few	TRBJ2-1	TGTGCCAGCAGTGGACCGGGACTTACCTATTACAATGAGCAGTTCTTC	CASSGPGLTYYNEQFF
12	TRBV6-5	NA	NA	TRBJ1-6	TGTGCCAGCAGCCCCTCCAATTCACCCCTCCACTTT	CASSPSNSPLHF
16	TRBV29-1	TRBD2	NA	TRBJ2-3	TGCAGCGGACGGACTAGCGGGAGGGTGAGCACAGATACGCAGTATTTT	CSGRTSGRVSTDTQYF
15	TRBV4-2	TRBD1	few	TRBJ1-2	TGTGCCAGCAGCCCGGGACAGGGGGCGGTCTATGGCTACACCTTC	CASSPGQGAVYGYTF
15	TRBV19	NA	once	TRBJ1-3	TGTGCCAGTAGTAGGGGACTCTTCTCTGGAAACACCATATATTTT	CASSRGLFSGNTIYF
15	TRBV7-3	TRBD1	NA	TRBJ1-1	TGTGCCAGCAGCTCCGGGACAGCGGGTTCTGGGACGGCTTTCTTT	CASSSGTAGSGTAFF
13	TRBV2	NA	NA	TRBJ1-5	TGTGCCAGCAGTGATGACTCAGGGCGGCCCCAGCATTTT	CASSDDSGRPQHF
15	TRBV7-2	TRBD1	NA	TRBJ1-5	TGTGCCAGCAGCTTCCACAGGGGGAGCAATCAGCCCCAGCATTTT	CASSFHRGSNQPQHF
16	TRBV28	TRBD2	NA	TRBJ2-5	TGTGCCAGCGGGACTAGCGGGAGGGCCTATCAAGAGACCCAGTACTTC	CASGTSGRAYQETQYF
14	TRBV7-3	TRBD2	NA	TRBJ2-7	TGTGCCAGCAGCTCCGGGGGGAGCTCCTACGAGCAGTACTTC	CASSSGGSSYEQYF
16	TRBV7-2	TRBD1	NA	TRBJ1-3	TGTGCCAGCAGCTCGACGAGTTCGGACAGGAGAAACACCATATATTTT	CASSSTSSDRRNTIYF
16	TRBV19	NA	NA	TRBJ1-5	TGTGCCAGTAGTATGCTCCCGCAGGTTAGCAATCAGCCCCAGCATTTT	CASSMLPQVSNQPQHF
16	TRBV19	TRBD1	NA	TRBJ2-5	TGTGCCAGTAGTACACTTATTGGACAGGGCAAAGAGACCCAGTACTTC	CASSTLIGQGKETQYF
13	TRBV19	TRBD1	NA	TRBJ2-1	TGTGCCAGTAGTGAATCGGACAGGGGCCAGCAGTTCTTC	CASSESDRGQQFF
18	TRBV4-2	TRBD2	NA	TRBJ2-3	TGTGCCAGCAGCCCGTCCCTTTTCGCGGGAGGACTCACAGATACGCAGTATTTT	CASSPSLFAGGLTDTQYF
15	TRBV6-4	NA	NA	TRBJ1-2	TGTGCCAGCAGTGACTCGGCAGAAGCTAACTATGGCTACACCTTC	CASSDSAEANYGYTF
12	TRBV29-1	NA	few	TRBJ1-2	TGCAGCGTTGTCAGGGGCAACTATGGCTACACCTTC	CSVVRGNYGYTF
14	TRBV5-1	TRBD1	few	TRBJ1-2	TGCGCCAGCAAGACTCAGGGGGAGAGCAATGGCTACACCTTC	CASKTQGESNGYTF
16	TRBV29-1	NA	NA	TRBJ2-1	TGCAGCGTTATGGTCAGCCAACTAGAATCCTATGATGAGCAGTTCTTC	CSVMVSQLESYDEQFF
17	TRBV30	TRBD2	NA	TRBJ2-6	TGTGCCTGGAGCGGACTAGCGGGAGGGCCTGGGGCCAACGTCCTGACTTTC	CAWSGLAGGPGANVLTF
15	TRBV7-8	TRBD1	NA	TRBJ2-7	TGTGCCAGCAGTCGTTCGGGGACAGGCCTCTACGAGCAGTACTTC	CASSRSGTGLYEQYF